The text below deals with one T cell receptor beta chain. Its antigen is not identified. This record comes from a study of cytomegalovirus exposure and HLA in healthy donors. Study at large: About 85 million unique TCR sequences came from HLA-typed donors in an early release. The study, taken as a whole, reports: Researchers counted over 150 TCR beta chains as cytomegalovirus-associated. A later analysis reportedly found fewer N-insertions in an Asian-associated ancestry cluster than the approximately 730-donor mean.

Healthy donors of bone marrow made up the group. A multiplex PCR was run with 60 Vbeta primers and 13 Jbeta primers. Clones were sequenced by immunoSEQ multiplex PCR, and TCRdb holds only the in-frame ones, with some missing. The top ten hold 2% to 2.5% of the sample, which has 150,000 to 200,000 clones, around three quarters seen once. The clonotype comes from a woman aged 45-65 years in good health and CMV-seronegative. The source material was PBMCs.

The CDR3 sequence: CAWARDRGLTDTQYF. CDR3 nucleotide sequence: TGTGCCTGGGCAAGGGACAGGGGTTTGACAGATACGCAGTATTTT. The V gene is TRBV30, the J gene TRBJ2-3; 10 positions match TRBD1. CDR1 is GTSNPN, CDR2 SVGIG, per germline (reference sequence). The CDR3 consists of 15 residues. V lost 5 bases and J lost 3; bases outside the gene matches: 8. The whole variable domain, remainder taken from reference TRBV30 and TRBJ2-3, is SQTIHQWPATLVQPVGSPLSLECTVEGTSNPNLYWYRQAAGRGLQLLFYSVGIGQISSEVPQNLSASRPQDRQFILSSKKLLLSDSGFYLCAWARDRGLTDTQYFGPGTRLTVL.